This TCR beta chain stems from a study of early T cells in non-severe SARS-CoV-2 infection. The overall study: Sequencing targeted bulk RNA from unsorted whole blood, leaving chains unpaired.

This clonotype was recorded many times. V was cut by 0 bases and J by 9 bases, with 12 bases left in between. From germline, CDR1 is KGHSH and CDR2 LQKENI. The CDR3 spans 14 residues. Tagging with unique molecular identifiers was applied to individual cDNA molecules. TCRdb re-derived calls from the 5' RACE reads in MiXCR, one entry per CDR3 protein. This sample has some 30,000 distinct CDR3 sequences, with about 4.5% found just once. The V call is TRBV18, the J call TRBJ1-5; D unresolved. This TCR derives from an adult who was a healthcare worker with PCR-confirmed SARS-CoV-2 infection or an uninfected control (not recorded which). Material for sequencing was whole blood. In DNA, the CDR3 is TGTGCCAGCTCACCACCGAACTCCGATGGGCCCCAGCATTTT. Translating it yields CASSPPNSDGPQHF.